Below, one TCR beta chain is given with its context. Attachment of unique molecular identifiers was made to individual cDNA molecules. TCRdb re-called the 5' RACE reads through MiXCR, storing one row per CDR3 protein. This table has more than 95,000 distinct CDR3 sequences, 16% appearing once. This specimen comes from a study of early T cells in non-severe SARS-CoV-2 infection. Turning to the study itself: RNA in bulk from unsorted whole blood was sequenced, and chains were unpaired.

The germline CDR1 and CDR2 sequences are SEHNR and FQNEAQ (reference sequence). V lost 5 bases and J lost 6, with 8 bases in between. This CDR3 is 11 amino acids long. The clonotype originates from an adult who was a healthcare worker with PCR-confirmed SARS-CoV-2 infection or an uninfected control (not recorded which). Sequences were obtained from whole blood. The chain has TRBV7-9 and TRBJ2-7; D not resolved. CDR3 in DNA: TGTGCCAGCAGCCAGACGACCGAGCAGTACTTC. It specifies CASSQTTEQYF.